This T cell receptor (beta chain) is drawn from a study of identical twins. In TCRdb, the 5' RACE reads were re-called with MiXCR into one record per CDR3 protein. The data hold approximately 600,000 distinct CDR3 sequences, with roughly 9.9% observed a single time. V lost 4 bases to trimming and J lost 6 bases; unmatched junction nucleotides: 17. This CDR3 comprises 20 residues. Per the germline V gene, CDR1 is MGHRA and CDR2 is YSYEKL. This clonotype was counted many times. These data are also associated with another study on yellow fever vaccine responses in identical twins.

The TCR comes from a woman between 18 and 29 years old in good health. The source material was PBMCs. This chain links TRBV4-1 with TRBJ2-2, with 13 nucleotides matching TRBD2. The CDR3 bases are TGCGCCAGCAGCCGGAAGATTGTACTAGCGGGAGGGGGAAGGGCCGGGGAGCTGTTTTTT. Its translation is CASSRKIVLAGGGRAGELFF.